This T cell receptor (beta chain) originates from a study of tumor-infiltrating lymphocytes in glioblastoma multiforme. Whole-study findings and limits: Detected clone frequencies may not reflect cell counts, being RNA-based.

Germline V gene lookup returns CDR1 SGHKS and CDR2 YYEKEE (reference sequence). The CDR3 spans 17 residues. Remarks on this clonotype: The antigen is not known. One junction end disagrees with the germline gene, perhaps due to a read error.

TCRB libraries came from RNA via three nested multiplex PCR rounds. Unique molecular identifiers were not described for the libraries. In TCRdb, the multiplex PCR reads were re-called with MiXCR into one record per CDR3 protein. The repertoire holds about 13,000 distinct CDR3 sequences, with roughly 70% as singletons. This receptor was taken from a male donor with glioblastoma. The rearrangement links TRBV5-5 to TRBJ2-6, with D possibly matching TRBD2 (6 bases). Sequences were obtained from brain tumor tissue. As DNA, the CDR3 is TGTGCCAGCACCCCCCACAGCCAGATCGGCGGGGCCAACGTCTTGACTTTC. The encoded protein is CASTPHSQIGGANVLTF. Variable domain in full (rest from reference TRBV5-5 and TRBJ2-6): DAGVTQSPTHLIKTRGQQVTLRCSPISGHKSVSWYQQVLGQGPQFIFQYYEKEERGRGNFPDRFSARQFPNYSSELNVNALLLGDSALYLCASTPHSQIGGANVLTFGAGSRLTVL.